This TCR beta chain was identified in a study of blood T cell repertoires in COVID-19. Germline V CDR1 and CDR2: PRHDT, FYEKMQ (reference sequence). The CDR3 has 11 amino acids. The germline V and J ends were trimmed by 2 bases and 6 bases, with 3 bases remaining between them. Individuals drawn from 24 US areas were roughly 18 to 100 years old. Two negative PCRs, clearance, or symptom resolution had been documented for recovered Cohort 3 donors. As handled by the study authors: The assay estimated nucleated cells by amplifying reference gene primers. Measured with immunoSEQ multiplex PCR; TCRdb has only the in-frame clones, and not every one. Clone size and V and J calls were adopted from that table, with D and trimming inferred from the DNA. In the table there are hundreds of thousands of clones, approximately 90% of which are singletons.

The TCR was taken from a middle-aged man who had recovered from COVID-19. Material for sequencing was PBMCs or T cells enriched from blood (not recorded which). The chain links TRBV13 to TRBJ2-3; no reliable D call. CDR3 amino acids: CASSLSDTQYF. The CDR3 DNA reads TGTGCCAGCAGCTTATCTGATACGCAGTATTTT.